This TCR beta chain emerged from a study of CD8 T cells in ankylosing spondylitis. Concerning this clonotype itself: The antigen is not known.

Scientists made TCR beta libraries using quantitative 5'-RACE with molecular barcodes. TCRdb re-called the 5' RACE reads through MiXCR, storing one row per CDR3 protein. The sample has 210,000 or so distinct CDR3 sequences, around a quarter seen once; the top ten hold around 6.3%. CDR1 is DFQATT, CDR2 SNEGSKA, per germline (reference sequence). The CDR3 contains 18 residues. Findings and limits, study-wide: Several highly homologous variants formed a TCR beta motif that appeared characteristic of ankylosing spondylitis blood. Reports of some motif variants in reactive arthritis synovial fluid and blood predate this one. Reports say disease-linked clones showed up significantly more in matched ankylosing spondylitis synovial fluid.

The receptor was isolated from a male donor with ankylosing spondylitis or in good health (not recorded which). The genes are TRBV20-1 and TRBJ2-1, with D possibly matching TRBD2 (6 bases). The source material was blood, either unsorted or a sorted T cell fraction (not recorded which). The CDR3 here is CRGQAAGGDSGSYNEQFF. In DNA form, the CDR3 reads TGCAGGGGCCAGGCGGCGGGCGGGGACTCCGGCTCCTACAATGAGCAGTTCTTC.